The TCR beta chain under discussion was sequenced for a study of long-term antiretroviral therapy in people with HIV. Assay version v3.0 of immunoSEQ was used, and it was run at survey level. Profiled with immunoSEQ multiplex PCR; TCRdb holds only in-frame clones, not every one. This sample has some 30,000 clones, with 70% to 90% found just once. V lost 1 base and J 7 bases, leaving 11 bases between the germline ends. This CDR3 spans 13 amino acids. Germline V CDR1 and CDR2: SEHNR, FQNEAQ (reference sequence). Broader study findings: Once patients were on ART, diversity went higher but still fell short of transplant donor controls.

Comment on this clone: Its cognate antigen is unknown.

The specimen was unsorted PBMCs, collected 1.1 years after starting antiretroviral therapy. This TCR derives from a man between 18 and 29 years old with HIV. This rearrangement joins TRBV7-9 to TRBJ2-7; D not certain. The CDR3 coding sequence is TGTGCCAGCAGCTTAGGCACGGGTCGGGAGCAGTACTTC. Translated, it gives CASSLGTGREQYF. Using reference TRBV7-9 and TRBJ2-7 for the parts outside the CDR3, the full variable domain is DTGVSQNPRHKITKRGQNVTFRCDPISEHNRLYWYRQTLGQGPEFLTYFQNEAQLEKSRLLSDRFSAERPKGSFSTLEIQRTEQGDSAMYLCASSLGTGREQYFGPGTRLTVT.